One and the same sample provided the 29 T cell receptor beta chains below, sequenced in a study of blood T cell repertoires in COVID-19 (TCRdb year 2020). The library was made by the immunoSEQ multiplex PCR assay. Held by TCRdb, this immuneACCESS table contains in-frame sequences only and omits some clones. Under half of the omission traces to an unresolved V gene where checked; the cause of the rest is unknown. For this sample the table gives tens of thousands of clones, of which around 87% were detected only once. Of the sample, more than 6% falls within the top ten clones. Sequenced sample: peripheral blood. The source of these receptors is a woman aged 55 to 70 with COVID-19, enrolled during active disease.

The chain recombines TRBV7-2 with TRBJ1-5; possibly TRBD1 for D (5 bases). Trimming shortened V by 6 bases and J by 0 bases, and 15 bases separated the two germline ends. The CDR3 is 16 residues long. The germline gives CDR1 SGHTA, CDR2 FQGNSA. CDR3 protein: CASSSGSRYSNQPQHF. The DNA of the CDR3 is TGTGCCAGCAGTTCAGGGTCCCGTTATAGCAATCAGCCCCAGCATTTT.

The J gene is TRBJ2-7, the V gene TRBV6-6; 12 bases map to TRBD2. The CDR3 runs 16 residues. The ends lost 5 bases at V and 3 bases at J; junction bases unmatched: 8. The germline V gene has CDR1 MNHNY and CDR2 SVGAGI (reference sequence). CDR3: CASSRSTSGSSYEQYF. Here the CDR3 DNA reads TGTGCCAGCAGTCGATCGACTAGCGGGAGTAGCTACGAGCAGTACTTC.

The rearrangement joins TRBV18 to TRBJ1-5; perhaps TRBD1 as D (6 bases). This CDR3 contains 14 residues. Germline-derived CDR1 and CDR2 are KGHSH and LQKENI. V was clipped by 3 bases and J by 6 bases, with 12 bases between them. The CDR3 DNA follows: TGTGCCAGCTCACCGCGGGGAGGGGGTCAGCCCCAGCATTTT. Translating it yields CASSPRGGGQPQHF.

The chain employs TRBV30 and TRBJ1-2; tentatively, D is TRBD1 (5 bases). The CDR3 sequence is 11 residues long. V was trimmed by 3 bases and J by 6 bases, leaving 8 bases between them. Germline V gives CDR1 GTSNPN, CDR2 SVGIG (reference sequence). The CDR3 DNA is TGTGCCTGGAGGGGGCTGGATGGCTACACCTTC. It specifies CAWRGLDGYTF.

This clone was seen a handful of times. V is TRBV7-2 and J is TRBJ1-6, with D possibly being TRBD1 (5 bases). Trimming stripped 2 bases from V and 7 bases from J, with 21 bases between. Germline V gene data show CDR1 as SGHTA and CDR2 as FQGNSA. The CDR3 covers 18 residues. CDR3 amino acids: CASSLLSLGGSNNSPLHF. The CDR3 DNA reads TGTGCCAGCAGCTTATTGAGTCTGGGGGGGAGTAACAATTCACCCCTCCACTTT. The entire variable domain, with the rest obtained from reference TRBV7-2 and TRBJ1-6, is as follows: GAGVSQSPSNKVTEKGKDVELRCDPISGHTALYWYRQSLGQGLEFLIYFQGNSAPDKSGLPSDRFSAERTGGSVSTLTIQRTQQEDSAVYLCASSLLSLGGSNNSPLHFGNGTRLTVT.

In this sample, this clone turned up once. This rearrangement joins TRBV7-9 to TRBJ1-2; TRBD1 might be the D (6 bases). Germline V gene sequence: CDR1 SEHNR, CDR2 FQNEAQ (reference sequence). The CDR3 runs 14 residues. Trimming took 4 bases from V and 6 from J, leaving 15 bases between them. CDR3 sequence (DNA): TGTGCCAGCAGCTGGACCGGACAGATACATGGCTACACCTTC. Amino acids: CASSWTGQIHGYTF.

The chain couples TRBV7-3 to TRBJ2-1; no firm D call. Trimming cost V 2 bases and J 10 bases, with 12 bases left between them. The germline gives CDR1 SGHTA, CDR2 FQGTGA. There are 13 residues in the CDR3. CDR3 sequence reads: CASSLGQADEQFF. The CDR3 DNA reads TGTGCCAGCAGCTTAGGTCAGGCTGACGAGCAGTTCTTC.

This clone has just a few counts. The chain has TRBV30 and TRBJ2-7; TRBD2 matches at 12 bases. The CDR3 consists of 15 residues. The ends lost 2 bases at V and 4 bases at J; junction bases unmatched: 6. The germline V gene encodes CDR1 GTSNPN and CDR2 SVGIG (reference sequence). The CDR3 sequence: CAWSPSGREVYEQYF. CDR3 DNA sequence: TGTGCCTGGAGTCCTAGCGGGAGGGAGGTTTACGAGCAGTACTTC. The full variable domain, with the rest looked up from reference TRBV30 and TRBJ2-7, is SQTIHQWPATLVQPVGSPLSLECTVEGTSNPNLYWYRQAAGRGLQLLFYSVGIGQISSEVPQNLSASRPQDRQFILSSKKLLLSDSGFYLCAWSPSGREVYEQYFGPGTRLTVT.

CDR3 in amino acids: CASSRPRGQASTDTQYF. Written as DNA, the CDR3 is TGTGCCAGTAGTAGGCCCCGGGGACAAGCTAGCACAGATACGCAGTATTTT. V usage is TRBV19 and J usage is TRBJ2-3, with D possibly being TRBD1 (6 bases). The CDR3 sequence is 17 residues long. V lost 4 bases and J 0 bases, leaving 17 bases between the germline ends. Per germline, CDR1 LNHDA and CDR2 SQIVND (reference sequence).

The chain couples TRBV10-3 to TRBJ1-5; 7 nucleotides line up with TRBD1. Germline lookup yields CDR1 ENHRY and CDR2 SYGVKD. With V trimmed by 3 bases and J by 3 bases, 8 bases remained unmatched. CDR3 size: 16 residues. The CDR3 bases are TGTGCCATCAGTGACGGTCATGGGACAGACAATCAGCCCCAGCATTTT. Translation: CAISDGHGTDNQPQHF.

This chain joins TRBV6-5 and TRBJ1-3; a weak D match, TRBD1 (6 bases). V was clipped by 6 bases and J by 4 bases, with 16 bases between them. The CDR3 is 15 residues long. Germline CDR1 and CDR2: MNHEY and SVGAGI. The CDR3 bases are TGTGCCAGCAGCCCCAAGATGGGGGCGGGAAACACCATATATTTT. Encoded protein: CASSPKMGAGNTIYF.

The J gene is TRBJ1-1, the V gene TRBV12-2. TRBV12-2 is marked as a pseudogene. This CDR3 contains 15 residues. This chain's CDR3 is CASRQRGLGNTEAFF. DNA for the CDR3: TGTGCAAGTCGCCAACGGGGACTGGGGAACACTGAAGCTTTCTTT.

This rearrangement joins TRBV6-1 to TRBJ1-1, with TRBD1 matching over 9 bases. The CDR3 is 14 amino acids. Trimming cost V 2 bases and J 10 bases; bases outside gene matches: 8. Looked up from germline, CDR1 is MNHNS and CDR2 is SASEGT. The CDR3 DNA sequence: TGTGCCAGCAGTGAATTAGGGGACAGGGACGGAGCTTTCTTT. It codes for CASSELGDRDGAFF.

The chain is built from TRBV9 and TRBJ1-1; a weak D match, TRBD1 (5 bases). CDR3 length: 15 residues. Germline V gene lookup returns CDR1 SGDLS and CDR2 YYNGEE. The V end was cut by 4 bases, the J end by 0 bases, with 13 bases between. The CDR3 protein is CASSKQGVMNTEAFF. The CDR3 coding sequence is TGTGCCAGCAGCAAGCAGGGTGTCATGAACACTGAAGCTTTCTTT.

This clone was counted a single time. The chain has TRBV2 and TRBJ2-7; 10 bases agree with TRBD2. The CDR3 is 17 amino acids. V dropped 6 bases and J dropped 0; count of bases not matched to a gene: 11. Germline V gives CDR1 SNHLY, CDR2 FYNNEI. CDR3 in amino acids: CASRRSPGLAISYEQYF. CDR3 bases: TGTGCCAGCAGGCGGTCGCCGGGACTAGCGATCTCCTACGAGCAGTACTTC. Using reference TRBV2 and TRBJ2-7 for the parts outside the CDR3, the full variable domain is EPEVTQTPSHQVTQMGQEVILRCVPISNHLYFYWYRQILGQKVEFLVSFYNNEISEKSEIFDDQFSVERPDGSNFTLKIRSTKLEDSAMYFCASRRSPGLAISYEQYFGPGTRLTVT.

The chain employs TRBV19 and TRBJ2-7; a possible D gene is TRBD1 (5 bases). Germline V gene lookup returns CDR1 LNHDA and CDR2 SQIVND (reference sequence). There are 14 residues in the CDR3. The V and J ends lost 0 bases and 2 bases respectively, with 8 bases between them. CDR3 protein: CASSIDRVAYEQYF. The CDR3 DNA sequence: TGTGCCAGTAGTATAGACAGGGTAGCCTACGAGCAGTACTTC.

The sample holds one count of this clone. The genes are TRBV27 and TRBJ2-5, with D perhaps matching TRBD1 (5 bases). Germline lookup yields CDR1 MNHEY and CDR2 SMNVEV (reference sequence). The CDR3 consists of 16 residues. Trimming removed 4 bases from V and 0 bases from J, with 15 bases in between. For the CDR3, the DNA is TGTGCCAGCAGTTACGAATTCAGGGCGAACCAAGAGACCCAGTACTTC. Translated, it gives CASSYEFRANQETQYF.

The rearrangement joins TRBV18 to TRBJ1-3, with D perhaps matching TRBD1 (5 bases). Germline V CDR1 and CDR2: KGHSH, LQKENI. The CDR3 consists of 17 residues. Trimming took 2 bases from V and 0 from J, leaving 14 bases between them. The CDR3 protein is CASSPTPRQFSGNTIYF. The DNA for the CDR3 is TGTGCCAGCTCACCAACCCCCCGACAGTTCTCTGGAAACACCATATATTTT.

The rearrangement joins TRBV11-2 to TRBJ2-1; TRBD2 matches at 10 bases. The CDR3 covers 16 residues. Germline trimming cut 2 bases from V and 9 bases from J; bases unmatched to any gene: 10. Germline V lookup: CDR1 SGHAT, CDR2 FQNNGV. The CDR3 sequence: CASSLLAGVSAVEQFF. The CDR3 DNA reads TGTGCCAGCAGCTTACTAGCGGGAGTTTCGGCTGTTGAGCAGTTCTTC.

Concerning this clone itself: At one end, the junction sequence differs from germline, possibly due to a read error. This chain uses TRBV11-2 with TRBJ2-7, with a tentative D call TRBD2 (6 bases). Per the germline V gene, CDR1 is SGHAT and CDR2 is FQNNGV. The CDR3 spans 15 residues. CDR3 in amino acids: CAGSRGTGVLNEQYF. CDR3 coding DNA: TGTGCCGGCAGCCGGGGGACGGGAGTTTTGAACGAGCAGTACTTC. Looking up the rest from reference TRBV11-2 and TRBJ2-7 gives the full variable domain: EAGVAQSPRYKIIEKRQSVAFWCNPISGHATLYWYQQILGQGPKLLIQFQNNGVVDDSQLPKDRFSAERLKGVDSTLKIQPAKLEDSAVYLCAGSRGTGVLNEQYFGPGTRLTVT.

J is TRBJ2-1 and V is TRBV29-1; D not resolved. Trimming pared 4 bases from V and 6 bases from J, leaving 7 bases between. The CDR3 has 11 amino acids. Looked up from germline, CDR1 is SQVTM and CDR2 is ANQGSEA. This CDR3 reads CSVGWANEQFF. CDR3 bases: TGCAGCGTTGGATGGGCCAATGAGCAGTTCTTC.

The CDR3 DNA follows: TGTGCCAGCAGTTACACAGGGACGGGGAATTCACCCCTCCACTTT. Encoded protein: CASSYTGTGNSPLHF. The J gene is TRBJ1-6, the V gene TRBV6-4; tentative D call: TRBD1 (6 bases). Trimming pared 5 bases from V and 7 bases from J, leaving 15 bases between. From germline, CDR1 is MRHNA and CDR2 SNTAGT. The CDR3 consists of 15 residues.

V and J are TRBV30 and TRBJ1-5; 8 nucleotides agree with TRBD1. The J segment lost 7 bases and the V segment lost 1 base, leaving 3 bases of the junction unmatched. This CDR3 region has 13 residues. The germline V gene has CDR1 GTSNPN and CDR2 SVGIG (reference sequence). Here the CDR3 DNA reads TGTGCCTGGAGTGCGACAGGGGAACAGCCCCAGCATTTT. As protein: CAWSATGEQPQHF.

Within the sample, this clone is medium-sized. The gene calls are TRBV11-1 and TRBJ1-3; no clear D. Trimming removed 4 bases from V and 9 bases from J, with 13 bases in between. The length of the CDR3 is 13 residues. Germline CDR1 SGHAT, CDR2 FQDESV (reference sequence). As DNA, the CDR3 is TGTGCCAGCAGCTCGGACTTGGGTTCCACCATATATTTT. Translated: CASSSDLGSTIYF.

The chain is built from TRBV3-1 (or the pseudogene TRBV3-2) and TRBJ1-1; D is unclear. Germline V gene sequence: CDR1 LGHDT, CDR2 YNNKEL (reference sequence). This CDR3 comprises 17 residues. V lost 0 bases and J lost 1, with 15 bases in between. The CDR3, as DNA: TGTGCCAGCAGCCAAGAATTGCGGGCCAGGTGGAACACTGAAGCTTTCTTT. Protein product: CASSQELRARWNTEAFF.

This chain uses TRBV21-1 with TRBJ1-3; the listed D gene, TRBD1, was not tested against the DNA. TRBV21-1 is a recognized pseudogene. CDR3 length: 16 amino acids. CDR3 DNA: TGTGCCAGCAGCTCCGGACAGGGGTCCGAAGGGGACACCATATATTTT. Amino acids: CASSSGQGSEGDTIYF.

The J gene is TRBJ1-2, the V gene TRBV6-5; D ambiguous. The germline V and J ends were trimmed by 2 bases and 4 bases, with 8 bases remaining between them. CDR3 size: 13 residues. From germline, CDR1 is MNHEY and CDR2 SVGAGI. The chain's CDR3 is CASSYQAGYGYTF. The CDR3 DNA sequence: TGTGCCAGCAGTTACCAGGCAGGCTATGGCTACACCTTC.

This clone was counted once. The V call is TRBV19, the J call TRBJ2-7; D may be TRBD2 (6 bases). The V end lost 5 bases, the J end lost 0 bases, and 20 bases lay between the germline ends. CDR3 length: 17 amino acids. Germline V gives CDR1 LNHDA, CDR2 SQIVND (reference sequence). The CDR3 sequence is CASSPLPSAPSSYEQYF. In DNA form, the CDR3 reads TGTGCCAGTAGTCCCCTTCCTAGCGCCCCAAGCTCCTACGAGCAGTACTTC.

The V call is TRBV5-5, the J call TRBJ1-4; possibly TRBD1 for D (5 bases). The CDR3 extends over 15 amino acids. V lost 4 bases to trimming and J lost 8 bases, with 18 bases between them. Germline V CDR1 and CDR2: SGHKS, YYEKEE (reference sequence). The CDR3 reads CASSQPWGREEKLFF. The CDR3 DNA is TGTGCCAGCAGCCAGCCCTGGGGCCGAGAAGAAAAACTGTTTTTT. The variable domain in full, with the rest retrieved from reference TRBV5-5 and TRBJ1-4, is DAGVTQSPTHLIKTRGQQVTLRCSPISGHKSVSWYQQVLGQGPQFIFQYYEKEERGRGNFPDRFSARQFPNYSSELNVNALLLGDSALYLCASSQPWGREEKLFFGSGTQLSVL.